One and the same sample provided the 8 T cell receptor beta chains below, sequenced in a study of blood T cell repertoires in COVID-19. Clones were sequenced by immunoSEQ multiplex PCR, and TCRdb holds only the in-frame ones, with some missing. Of around 160,000 clones in the sample, roughly 88% were seen once. Sequenced input: PBMCs or T cells enriched from blood (not recorded which). The receptors here all came from a woman aged 25 to 39 with acute COVID-19.

V and J are TRBV10-3 and TRBJ1-5; no clear D. Trimming pared 2 bases from V and 4 bases from J, leaving 9 bases between. This CDR3 region has 14 residues. Germline CDR1 is ENHRY and CDR2 is SYGVKD. The CDR3 DNA reads TGTGCCATCAGTGAGGGCAGGTCAAATCAGCCCCAGCATTTT. Its protein product is CAISEGRSNQPQHF.

This chain links TRBV25-1 with TRBJ2-7, with 8 nucleotides matching TRBD1. Germline V gene sequence: CDR1 MGHDK, CDR2 SYGVNS. The CDR3 is 14 residues long. Trimming cost V 5 bases and J 1 base; bases outside gene matches: 4. CDR3 nucleotide sequence: TGTGCCAGCAGTCCGACAGGGGAGTCCTACGAGCAGTACTTC. Its translation is CASSPTGESYEQYF.

This clone was seen a handful of times. The CDR3 spells CASSRGRVYGYTF. The CDR3 DNA reads as TGTGCCAGCAGCAGGGGAAGAGTCTATGGCTACACCTTC. The genes are TRBV2 and TRBJ1-2; D possibly corresponds to TRBD1 (6 bases). V was pared by 6 bases and J by 4 bases, with 12 bases between. CDR3 length: 13 residues. Germline loops: CDR1 SNHLY, CDR2 FYNNEI.

The rearrangement links TRBV6-6 to TRBJ1-4; D gene uncertain. This CDR3 region has 16 residues. Germline-derived CDR1 and CDR2 are MNHNY and SVGAGI (reference sequence). Between the trimmed V and J ends, which lost 2 bases and 0 bases, there was a span of 10 bases. CDR3 region: CASSYAAGATNEKLFF. As DNA, the CDR3 is TGTGCCAGCAGTTACGCAGCGGGTGCAACTAATGAAAAACTGTTTTTT.

V gene TRBV9 combines with J gene TRBJ1-5, with TRBD1 matching over 9 bases. Germline V gives CDR1 SGDLS, CDR2 YYNGEE. The junction had 9 bases not matched to a gene; V was cut back by 3 bases and J by 5 bases. The CDR3 has 16 amino acids. CDR3 residues: CASSARWGQGYQPQHF. DNA of the CDR3: TGTGCCAGCAGCGCGAGGTGGGGACAGGGCTATCAGCCCCAGCATTTT.

The chain is built from TRBV6-4 and TRBJ2-1; 7 nucleotides match TRBD2. Trimming at V came to 3 bases and at J to 4 bases, leaving 0 bases not matched to a gene. Germline-derived CDR1 and CDR2 are MRHNA and SNTAGT. CDR3 length: 13 amino acids. The CDR3 loop reads CASSEREYNEQFF. The DNA for the CDR3 is TGTGCCAGCAGTGAGCGGGAGTACAATGAGCAGTTCTTC.

This chain joins TRBV29-1 and TRBJ2-7; 8 bases are a match to TRBD1. The CDR3 extends over 14 amino acids. CDR1 and CDR2 from the germline V gene are SQVTM and ANQGSEA. V shed 5 bases, J shed 3 bases, and the junction held 9 bases outside the gene matches. DNA for the CDR3: TGCAGCGTTAGAAGTGGAGGACAGGGCTACGAGCAGTACTTC. Translating it yields CSVRSGGQGYEQYF.

The genes are TRBV2 and TRBJ2-1, with 10 bases lining up with TRBD1. This CDR3 region has 17 residues. From germline, CDR1 is SNHLY and CDR2 FYNNEI. J lost 5 bases, V lost 4 bases, and 11 bases had no gene match. In nucleotides, the CDR3 is TGTGCCAGCAGTGGGGACTTTACGGACAGGGGGAACAATGAGCAGTTCTTC. Translation gives CASSGDFTDRGNNEQFF.